The next 13 T cell receptor beta chains were all read from a single sample in a study of blood T cell repertoires in COVID-19. TCRdb keeps only in-frame clones here, not all; method: immunoSEQ multiplex PCR. The sample lists approximately 220,000 clones; 83% were seen once. Material: PBMCs or T cells enriched from blood (not recorded which). The receptors stem from a woman between 45 and 60 years old who had been exposed to COVID-19.

V is TRBV14 and J is TRBJ1-2, with D perhaps matching TRBD1 (5 bases). CDR3 length: 14 amino acids. The V gene's germline CDR1 is SGHDN and CDR2 FVKESK. Trimming pared 4 bases from V and 7 bases from J, leaving 16 bases between. The CDR3 region has the DNA TGTGCCAGCAGCCCTCGGGGGAGGGTTAGTGGCTACACCTTC. Translating it yields CASSPRGRVSGYTF.

Of note for this clone: Additional DNA sequences in this sample encode the identical CDR3. The V call is TRBV10-3, the J call TRBJ1-1; D is undetermined. V was pared by 2 bases and J by 0 bases, with 4 bases between. Germline values: CDR1 ENHRY, CDR2 SYGVKD. This CDR3 spans 13 amino acids. The CDR3 loop reads CAISEELNTEAFF. CDR3 in DNA: TGTGCCATCAGTGAGGAGTTGAACACTGAAGCTTTCTTT.

J is TRBJ1-1 and V is TRBV7-3; no clear D gene. Germline V lookup: CDR1 SGHTA, CDR2 FQGTGA. The CDR3 runs to 13 residues. The V end was cut by 4 bases, the J end by 0 bases, with 6 bases between. The CDR3 protein is CASSSQLNTEAFF. The DNA for the CDR3 is TGTGCCAGCAGCTCCCAATTGAACACTGAAGCTTTCTTT.

The chain uses TRBV28 and TRBJ2-7; 10 bases are shared with TRBD2. CDR3 length: 18 amino acids. The germline CDR1 and CDR2 sequences are MDHEN and SYDVKM. V was clipped by 6 bases and J by 3 bases; unmatched bases: 17. CDR3 sequence (DNA): TGTGCCAGCAGAGACCGAGGACTAGCGGACTCTCCCAACTACGAGCAGTACTTC. Translation gives CASRDRGLADSPNYEQYF.

The chain has TRBV7-8 and TRBJ2-5; D might be TRBD1 (5 bases). Germline V gene data show CDR1 as SGHVS and CDR2 as FQNEAQ. This CDR3 is 12 amino acids long. The V end was cut by 5 bases, the J end by 10 bases, with 14 bases between. Written as DNA, the CDR3 is TGTGCCAGCAGCCAGAGAGATAGGGGCCAGTACTTC. It yields the protein CASSQRDRGQYF.

The chain has TRBV2 and TRBJ1-1; no definite D call. V was clipped by 9 bases and J by 8 bases, with 16 bases between them. This CDR3 has 12 amino acids. Per germline, CDR1 SNHLY and CDR2 FYNNEI. CDR3 nucleotide sequence: TGTGCCAGTAGGTCTTTCCGGGTAGAAGCTTTCTTT. Its translation: CASRSFRVEAFF.

The chain is built from TRBV11-2 and TRBJ2-7; 9 bases map to TRBD1. V dropped 5 bases and J dropped 5; count of bases not matched to a gene: 10. CDR1 SGHAT and CDR2 FQNNGV come from the germline V gene. This CDR3 region has 15 residues. As DNA, the CDR3 is TGTGCCAGCAGCCCCAGACACAGGGGGCCTCACGAGCAGTACTTC. Translated: CASSPRHRGPHEQYF.

This chain connects TRBV25-1 to TRBJ1-4; no clear D. This CDR3 comprises 14 residues. V lost 2 bases and J lost 8, with 12 bases in between. The germline CDR1 and CDR2 sequences are MGHDK and SYGVNS. DNA for the CDR3: TGTGCCAGCAGTGAAAGCGAGGAAGTGGAAAAACTGTTTTTT. Translated: CASSESEEVEKLFF.

This clone was observed a few times. The chain couples TRBV6-5 to TRBJ2-7; D is possibly TRBD2 (7 bases). V was pared by 2 bases and J by 0 bases, with 14 bases between. This CDR3 region has 16 residues. Looked up from germline, CDR1 is MNHEY and CDR2 is SVGAGI. The CDR3 sequence: CASSYEGRGPSYEQYF. The CDR3 coding sequence is TGTGCCAGCAGTTACGAAGGGCGGGGGCCCTCCTACGAGCAGTACTTC.

The J gene is TRBJ2-7, the V gene TRBV6-5; possible D gene TRBD1, 5 bases. V was pared by 0 bases and J by 8 bases, with 8 bases between. Per germline, CDR1 MNHEY and CDR2 SVGAGI. CDR3 length equals 12 residues. CDR3 DNA sequence: TGTGCCAGCAGTTACTCAGGGGAAAAGCAGTACTTC. Its protein product is CASSYSGEKQYF.

V usage is TRBV28 and J usage is TRBJ1-2; D is perhaps TRBD1 (6 bases). The ends were cut back, 11 bases at V and 6 bases at J, with 16 bases in the middle. Germline lookup yields CDR1 MDHEN and CDR2 SYDVKM. The CDR3 is 12 residues long. The CDR3 is CAAGRGFDGYTF. The CDR3 DNA reads TGTGCCGCGGGCAGGGGATTTGATGGCTACACCTTC.

This clone has more than one count but fewer than ten. V gene TRBV10-2 combines with J gene TRBJ1-2; D call uncertain. The CDR3 extends over 16 amino acids. Germline V gene lookup returns CDR1 WSHSY and CDR2 SAAADI. The V gene lost 8 bases and the J gene lost 2 bases, with 21 bases spanning the gap. As DNA, the CDR3 is TGCGCCAGCTCCGGAGGCGGTAGCGGGGTCAACTATGGCTACACCTTC. Translated, it gives CASSGGGSGVNYGYTF.

The CDR3 reads CASSFQSGGATDTQYF. CDR3 bases: TGTGCCAGCAGTTTCCAAAGCGGGGGGGCCACAGATACGCAGTATTTT. The V gene is TRBV28, the J gene TRBJ2-3, with TRBD2 matching over 10 bases. The CDR3 is 16 amino acids. CDR1 and CDR2 (germline): MDHEN, SYDVKM. J was trimmed by 2 bases and V by 3 bases; bases with no gene match: 5.